Shown below are 8 T cell receptor beta chains from a single sample sequenced in a study of blood T cell repertoires in COVID-19. The method was immunoSEQ multiplex PCR; TCRdb's version includes in-frame clones alone and lacks a portion of them. The sample holds tens of thousands of clones, about 80% seen once. The sequencing sample was made of peripheral blood. These receptors originate from a woman aged 80 or over with acute or convalescent COVID-19.

The gene calls are TRBV12-5 and TRBJ2-7; 7 nucleotides match TRBD1. The CDR3 totals 14 residues. Germline V gene lookup returns CDR1 LGHNT and CDR2 FRNRAP. V was clipped by 6 bases and J by 4 bases; unmatched bases: 9. CDR3 nucleotides: TGTGCTAGTGGCCGGGACAGTCTTTTATACGAGCAGTACTTC. Its translation is CASGRDSLLYEQYF.

The chain joins TRBV18 to TRBJ2-1, with 7 bases matching TRBD1. Germline loops: CDR1 KGHSH, CDR2 LQKENI. V lost 2 bases, J lost 1 base, and 5 bases stayed unmatched. The CDR3 length is 16 residues. The CDR3 loop reads CASSPRPGQSYNEQFF. The CDR3 DNA sequence: TGTGCCAGCTCACCAAGGCCGGGACAGTCCTACAATGAGCAGTTCTTC.

This clone appeared a few times. J is TRBJ1-4 and V is TRBV4-2; possibly TRBD1 for D (6 bases). The V end lost 0 bases, the J end lost 6 bases, and 8 bases lay between the germline ends. Germline V gene sequence: CDR1 LGHNA, CDR2 YNFKEQ. This CDR3 has 14 residues. The chain's CDR3 is CASSQEGGDEKLFF. CDR3 in DNA: TGTGCCAGCAGCCAAGAAGGGGGGGATGAAAAACTGTTTTTT.

V and J are TRBV7-9 and TRBJ2-6; TRBD1 is a possible D gene (6 bases). Germline V gene lookup returns CDR1 SEHNR and CDR2 FQNEAQ (reference sequence). The length of the CDR3 is 17 residues. V was shortened by 5 bases and J by 4 bases, with 18 bases between the two germline ends. CDR3 region: CASSHTGQTVGANVLTF. CDR3 nucleotides: TGTGCCAGCAGCCACACTGGACAGACGGTGGGGGCCAACGTCCTGACTTTC.

The V and J genes are TRBV2 and TRBJ2-5, with D possibly TRBD1 on 6 matching bases. This CDR3 is built from 14 residues. Germline CDR1 is SNHLY and CDR2 is FYNNEI. The V end lost 6 bases, the J end lost 3 bases, and 14 bases lay between the germline ends. The CDR3 here is CASSAQRQEETQYF. CDR3 bases: TGTGCCAGCAGCGCGCAGCGACAGGAAGAGACCCAGTACTTC.

In this sample, this clone turned up once. This chain connects TRBV2 to TRBJ2-7; TRBD1 agrees at 9 bases. This CDR3 comprises 14 residues. Looked up from germline, CDR1 is SNHLY and CDR2 is FYNNEI. V gave up 6 bases and J gave up 4 bases; unmatched junction bases: 7. CDR3 bases: TGTGCCAGCAGCGACAGGGGGGTCGGATACGAGCAGTACTTC. Its protein is CASSDRGVGYEQYF. Full variable domain (missing parts from reference TRBV2 and TRBJ2-7): EPEVTQTPSHQVTQMGQEVILRCVPISNHLYFYWYRQILGQKVEFLVSFYNNEISEKSEIFDDQFSVERPDGSNFTLKIRSTKLEDSAMYFCASSDRGVGYEQYFGPGTRLTVT.

There are a few counts of this clone. This chain links TRBV2 with TRBJ2-7; 11 bases are shared with TRBD2. CDR3 length: 15 residues. V was pared by 6 bases and J by 5 bases, with 9 bases of the junction left unmatched. Germline V gene lookup returns CDR1 SNHLY and CDR2 FYNNEI. CDR3 nucleotide sequence: TGTGCCAGCAGCCTTGGGCTAGCGGGAGGACACGAGCAGTACTTC. Its protein product is CASSLGLAGGHEQYF.

This clone came up once. The J gene is TRBJ1-2, the V gene TRBV2, with D unresolved. The V end lost 1 base, the J end lost 4 bases, and 7 bases lay between the germline ends. CDR1 and CDR2 (germline): SNHLY, FYNNEI. The CDR3 runs 13 residues. The CDR3 reads CASSEVQIYGYTF. The CDR3 DNA reads as TGTGCCAGCAGTGAAGTTCAGATCTATGGCTACACCTTC. The full variable domain, completed using reference TRBV2 and TRBJ1-2, is EPEVTQTPSHQVTQMGQEVILRCVPISNHLYFYWYRQILGQKVEFLVSFYNNEISEKSEIFDDQFSVERPDGSNFTLKIRSTKLEDSAMYFCASSEVQIYGYTFGSGTRLTVV.